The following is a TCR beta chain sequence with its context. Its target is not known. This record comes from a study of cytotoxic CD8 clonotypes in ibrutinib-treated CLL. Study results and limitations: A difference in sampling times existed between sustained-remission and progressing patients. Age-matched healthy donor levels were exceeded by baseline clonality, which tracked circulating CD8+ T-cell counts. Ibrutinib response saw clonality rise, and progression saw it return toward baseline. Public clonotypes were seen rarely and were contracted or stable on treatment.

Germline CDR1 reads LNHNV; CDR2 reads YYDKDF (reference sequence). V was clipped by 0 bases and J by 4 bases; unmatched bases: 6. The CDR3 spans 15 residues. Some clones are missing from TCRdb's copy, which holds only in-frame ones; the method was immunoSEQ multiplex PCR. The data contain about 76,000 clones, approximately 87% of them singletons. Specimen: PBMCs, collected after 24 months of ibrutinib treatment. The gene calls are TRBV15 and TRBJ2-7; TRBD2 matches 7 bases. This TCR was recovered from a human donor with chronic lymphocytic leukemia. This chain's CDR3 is CATSRDPGGSYEQYF. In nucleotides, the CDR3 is TGTGCCACCAGCAGAGATCCCGGCGGGAGTTACGAGCAGTACTTC. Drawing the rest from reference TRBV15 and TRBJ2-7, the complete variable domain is DAMVIQNPRYQVTQFGKPVTLSCSQTLNHNVMYWYQQKSSQAPKLLFHYYDKDFNNEADTPDNFQSRRPNTSFCFLDIRSPGLGDTAMYLCATSRDPGGSYEQYFGPGTRLTVT.